Below, 25 T cell receptor beta chains from the same sample are listed, as sequenced in a study of early stage breast cancer tumors. Assay: immunoSEQ multiplex PCR; the TCRdb copy retains only in-frame clones and omits some. The sample includes over 45,000 clones, 83% of them seen just once. The sample comprised blood. Receptor source: a person aged 50-59 years with breast cancer.

This clone has just one count. The J gene is TRBJ2-2, the V gene TRBV19, with 9 bases fitting TRBD1. Germline V lookup: CDR1 LNHDA, CDR2 SQIVND (reference sequence). This CDR3 has 16 amino acids. J gave up 5 bases and V 6 bases, and 10 bases lay outside the gene matches. CDR3 sequence: CASSGTGTGETGELFF. In nucleotides, the CDR3 is TGTGCCAGTAGCGGGACAGGGACGGGAGAGACCGGGGAGCTGTTTTTT. The variable domain in full, completed from reference TRBV19 and TRBJ2-2, reads DGGITQSPKYLFRKEGQNVTLSCEQNLNHDAMYWYRQDPGQGLRLIYYSQIVNDFQKGDIAEGYSVSREKKESFPLTVTSAQKNPTAFYLCASSGTGTGETGELFFGEGSRLTVL.

The chain couples TRBV6-6 to TRBJ2-1, with 8 nucleotides matching TRBD2. The CDR3 loop spans 14 amino acids. V lost 11 bases, J lost 6 bases, and 12 bases stayed unmatched. Germline V gene sequence: CDR1 MNHNY, CDR2 SVGAGI (reference sequence). CDR3 sequence reads: CASAGSGRGNEQFF. The CDR3 DNA follows: TGTGCCTCAGCAGGGTCCGGGAGGGGCAATGAGCAGTTCTTC.

The rearrangement links TRBV5-1 to TRBJ2-3; D may be TRBD2 (6 bases). Germline V gene data show CDR1 as SGHRS and CDR2 as YFSETQ. This CDR3 comprises 14 residues. V lost 4 bases, J lost 3 bases, and 12 bases lay in between. The CDR3 sequence is CASSPGGETDTQYF. The CDR3 region has the DNA TGCGCCAGCAGCCCCGGGGGTGAGACAGATACGCAGTATTTT.

This chain joins TRBV13 and TRBJ2-7; maybe TRBD2 (6 bases). Trimming took 5 bases from V and 3 from J, leaving 14 bases between them. This CDR3 contains 14 residues. CDR1 PRHDT and CDR2 FYEKMQ come from the germline V gene (reference sequence). The CDR3 DNA reads as TGTGCCAGCAGCCCCGGGCGCGGGATCTACGAGCAGTACTTC. Protein sequence: CASSPGRGIYEQYF.

This chain connects TRBV18 to TRBJ1-1; D gene ambiguous. CDR3 length equals 14 residues. Germline loops: CDR1 KGHSH, CDR2 LQKENI. Trimming removed 3 bases from V and 0 bases from J, with 8 bases in between. CDR3 residues: CASSPLSMNTEAFF. For the CDR3, the DNA is TGTGCCAGCTCACCCCTTAGCATGAACACTGAAGCTTTCTTT. Using reference TRBV18 and TRBJ1-1 for the parts outside the CDR3, the full variable domain is NAGVMQNPRHLVRRRGQEARLRCSPMKGHSHVYWYRQLPEEGLKFMVYLQKENIIDESGMPKERFSAEFPKEGPSILRIQQVVRGDSAAYFCASSPLSMNTEAFFGQGTRLTVV.

The chain employs TRBV10-3 and TRBJ2-1; 10 bases are shared with TRBD2. J was trimmed by 8 bases and V by 6 bases; bases with no gene match: 7. Germline V CDR1 and CDR2: ENHRY, SYGVKD. The CDR3 is 14 amino acids. CDR3 coding DNA: TGTGCCATCAGAGAGATAGCGGGAGGTGATGAGCAGTTCTTC. Amino acid sequence: CAIREIAGGDEQFF.

The chain combines TRBV6-5 with TRBJ2-3; 7 nucleotides line up with TRBD1. The V segment lost 2 bases and the J segment 5 bases; nucleotides outside the gene matches: 4. Germline CDR1 and CDR2: MNHEY and SVGAGI. This CDR3 has 14 amino acids. CDR3 residues: CASSYQTGLDTQYF. The CDR3 nucleotides are TGTGCCAGCAGTTACCAGACAGGGTTAGATACGCAGTATTTT.

The chain recombines TRBV27 with TRBJ2-7; TRBD1 might be the D (5 bases). V was trimmed by 6 bases and J by 5 bases, leaving 14 bases between them. The CDR3 has 13 amino acids. In germline, CDR1 is MNHEY, CDR2 SMNVEV (reference sequence). The CDR3 sequence: CASSLRVVDEQYF. The DNA for the CDR3 is TGTGCCAGCAGCCTCAGGGTCGTGGACGAGCAGTACTTC.

This chain joins TRBV19 and TRBJ2-7, with 8 bases identical to TRBD1. V trimming: 0 bases; J trimming: 5 bases; junction bases outside the gene matches: 6. The CDR3 extends over 15 amino acids. Germline V lookup: CDR1 LNHDA, CDR2 SQIVND (reference sequence). Here the CDR3 reads CASSIELDRAHEQYF. CDR3 coding DNA: TGTGCCAGTAGTATAGAATTGGACAGGGCCCACGAGCAGTACTTC.

With respect to this clone: Distinct nucleotide sequences in the sample also encode this CDR3. The chain links TRBV5-1 to TRBJ2-5; 8 positions match TRBD2. The germline CDR1 and CDR2 sequences are SGHRS and YFSETQ. The CDR3 contains 15 residues. V dropped 2 bases and J dropped 5; count of bases not matched to a gene: 8. The CDR3 nucleotides are TGCGCCAGCAGCTTAGCCCTAGCGGGTGGGGAGACCCAGTACTTC. It is translated as CASSLALAGGETQYF.

DNA for the CDR3: TGTGCCAGCAGCGGAGGTGGACTAGCGGACGAGCAGTACTTC. It is translated as CASSGGGLADEQYF. J is TRBJ2-7 and V is TRBV9; 10 bases match TRBD2. Germline V CDR1 and CDR2: SGDLS, YYNGEE. Trimming cost V 3 bases and J 5 bases; bases outside gene matches: 5. CDR3 length equals 14 residues.

This clone was counted a few times. This chain joins TRBV7-9 and TRBJ1-2, with D unresolved. The CDR3 sequence is 13 residues long. V was pared by 8 bases and J by 1 base, with 11 bases between. The germline V gene has CDR1 SEHNR and CDR2 FQNEAQ (reference sequence). In nucleotides, the CDR3 is TGTGCCAGCTCGCCGGAAAATAACTATGGCTACACCTTC. Amino acid sequence: CASSPENNYGYTF.

The V gene is TRBV10-3, the J gene TRBJ1-4; D not certain. Looked up from germline, CDR1 is ENHRY and CDR2 is SYGVKD. The CDR3 covers 15 residues. The germline V and J ends were trimmed by 4 bases and 4 bases, with 13 bases remaining between them. For the CDR3, the DNA is TGTGCCATCAGTGCATCGACGGGCGATAATGAAAAACTGTTTTTT. Protein product: CAISASTGDNEKLFF.

This chain joins TRBV19 and TRBJ1-5; TRBD1 is a possible D gene (6 bases). This CDR3 region has 15 residues. CDR1 LNHDA and CDR2 SQIVND come from the germline V gene (reference sequence). Trimming cost V 1 base and J 7 bases, with 14 bases left between them. CDR3 DNA sequence: TGTGCCAGTAGTATAGGTGAAGGGGGAATCCAGCCCCAGCATTTT. It specifies CASSIGEGGIQPQHF.

The rearrangement joins TRBV7-8 to TRBJ2-2; 7 bases agree with TRBD1. V dropped 5 bases and J dropped 7; count of bases not matched to a gene: 7. The CDR3 is 14 amino acids. From germline, CDR1 is SGHVS and CDR2 FQNEAQ. The CDR3 nucleotides are TGTGCCAGCAGCCGGACAGGTGTGATCGGGGAGCTGTTTTTT. Translated: CASSRTGVIGELFF.

The genes are TRBV6-6 and TRBJ2-5; TRBD2 agrees at 10 bases. The CDR3 covers 15 residues. Unmatched junction bases numbered 4, after V lost 5 bases and J lost 1 base. Germline V gives CDR1 MNHNY, CDR2 SVGAGI (reference sequence). Written as DNA, the CDR3 is TGTGCCAGCAGTAGTTTAGCGGGGGGCCAAGAGACCCAGTACTTC. This gives the protein CASSSLAGGQETQYF.

V is TRBV7-9 and J is TRBJ2-2, with TRBD2 as a possible D gene (6 bases). The CDR3 extends over 16 amino acids. The V gene lost 5 bases and the J gene lost 2 bases, with 15 bases spanning the gap. Germline V gives CDR1 SEHNR, CDR2 FQNEAQ (reference sequence). In DNA form, the CDR3 reads TGTGCCAGCAGCGCACGTGGGGGGTTTAACACCGGGGAGCTGTTTTTT. Encoded protein: CASSARGGFNTGELFF.

This chain joins TRBV7-2 and TRBJ1-1; a weak D match, TRBD1 (6 bases). V was pared by 5 bases and J by 4 bases, with 14 bases between. The CDR3 runs to 14 residues. Germline CDR1 is SGHTA and CDR2 is FQGNSA. CDR3 amino acids: CASSISQGGTEAFF. DNA of the CDR3: TGTGCCAGCAGCATATCACAGGGTGGCACTGAAGCTTTCTTT.

The rearrangement links TRBV28 to TRBJ2-5, with 7 positions matching TRBD1. The V segment lost 5 bases and the J segment 3 bases; nucleotides outside the gene matches: 3. Germline-derived CDR1 and CDR2 are MDHEN and SYDVKM. The CDR3 is 13 residues long. The CDR3 bases are TGTGCCAGCAGTCAGACAGGGAAAGAGACCCAGTACTTC. Translated, it gives CASSQTGKETQYF.

This chain joins TRBV7-2 and TRBJ1-3; the match to TRBD1 covers 7 bases. With V trimmed by 0 bases and J by 4 bases, 0 bases remained unmatched. This CDR3 region has 14 residues. Germline CDR1 reads SGHTA; CDR2 reads FQGNSA. CDR3 residues: CASSLARGGNTIYF. CDR3 DNA: TGTGCCAGCAGCTTAGCCAGGGGGGGAAACACCATATATTTT.

This clone was counted between two and nine times. The J gene is TRBJ2-7, the V gene TRBV5-1; D is unclear. The CDR3 has 13 amino acids. In germline, CDR1 is SGHRS, CDR2 YFSETQ. Trimming shortened V by 0 bases and J by 4 bases, and 8 bases separated the two germline ends. For the CDR3, the DNA is TGCGCCAGCAGCTTGGGGGCGCCGTACGAGCAGTACTTC. Protein product: CASSLGAPYEQYF.

This chain connects TRBV4-3 to TRBJ2-6; D uncertain. This CDR3 is built from 17 residues. Trimming pared 1 base from V and 0 bases from J, leaving 10 bases between. Germline V gives CDR1 LGHNA, CDR2 YSLEER. CDR3 DNA: TGCGCCAGCAGCCAAGCATTCACAAGCTCTGGGGCCAACGTCCTGACTTTC. It yields the protein CASSQAFTSSGANVLTF.

This chain joins TRBV5-1 and TRBJ2-5, with TRBD2 matching over 11 bases. V was clipped by 4 bases and J by 4 bases; unmatched bases: 6. Germline values: CDR1 SGHRS, CDR2 YFSETQ. The CDR3 consists of 15 residues. CDR3 coding DNA: TGCGCCAGCAGCCAGCTAGCGGGAGGAAGAGAGACCCAGTACTTC. It yields the protein CASSQLAGGRETQYF.

The chain couples TRBV5-4 to TRBJ2-5; weak D call: TRBD2 (5 bases). CDR1 and CDR2 (germline): SGHNT, YYREEE (reference sequence). Trimming took 5 bases from V and 5 from J, leaving 13 bases between them. The CDR3 is 13 amino acids. CDR3 coding DNA: TGTGCCAGCAGATATGAGGGCCTTGAGACCCAGTACTTC. Protein sequence: CASRYEGLETQYF.

The chain employs TRBV10-3 and TRBJ1-2; TRBD1 matches 7 bases. There are 15 residues in the CDR3. The trim removed 3 bases at V and 3 bases at J, leaving 7 bases unmatched. Germline-derived CDR1 and CDR2 are ENHRY and SYGVKD. The CDR3 coding sequence is TGTGCCATCAGTGAACTTCGGGACAGCCACTATGGCTACACCTTC. The encoded protein is CAISELRDSHYGYTF.